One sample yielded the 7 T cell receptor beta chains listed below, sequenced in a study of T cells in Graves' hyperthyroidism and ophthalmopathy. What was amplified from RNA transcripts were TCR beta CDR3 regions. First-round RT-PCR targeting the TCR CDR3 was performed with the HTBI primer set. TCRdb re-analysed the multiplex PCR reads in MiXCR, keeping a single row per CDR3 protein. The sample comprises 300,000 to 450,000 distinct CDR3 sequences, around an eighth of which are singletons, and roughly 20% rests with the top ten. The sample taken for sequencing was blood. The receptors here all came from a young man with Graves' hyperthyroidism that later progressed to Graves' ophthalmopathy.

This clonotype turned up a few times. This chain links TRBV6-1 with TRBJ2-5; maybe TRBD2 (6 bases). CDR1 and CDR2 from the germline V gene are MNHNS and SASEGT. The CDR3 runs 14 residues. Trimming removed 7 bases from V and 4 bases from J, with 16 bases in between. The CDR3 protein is CASTRWGEGETQYF. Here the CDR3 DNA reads TGTGCCAGCACCCGATGGGGGGAAGGAGAGACCCAGTACTTC.

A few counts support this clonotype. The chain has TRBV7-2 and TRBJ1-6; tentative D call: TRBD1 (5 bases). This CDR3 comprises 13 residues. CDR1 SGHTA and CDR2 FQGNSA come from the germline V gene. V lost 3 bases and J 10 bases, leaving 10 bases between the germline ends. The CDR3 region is CASSLDWGSPLHF. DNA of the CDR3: TGTGCCAGCAGCTTGGATTGGGGCTCACCCCTCCACTTT.

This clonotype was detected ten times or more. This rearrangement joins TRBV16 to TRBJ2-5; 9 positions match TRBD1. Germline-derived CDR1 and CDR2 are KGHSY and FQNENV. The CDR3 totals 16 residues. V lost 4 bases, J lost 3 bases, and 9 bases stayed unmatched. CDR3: CASSPPVQGAEETQYF. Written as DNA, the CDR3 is TGTGCCAGCAGCCCCCCGGTACAGGGGGCCGAAGAGACCCAGTACTTC.

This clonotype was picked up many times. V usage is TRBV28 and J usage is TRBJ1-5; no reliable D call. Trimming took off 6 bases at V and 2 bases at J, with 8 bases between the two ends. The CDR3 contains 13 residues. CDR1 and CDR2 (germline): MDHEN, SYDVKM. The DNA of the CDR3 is TGTGCCAGCAGGAGGAGGGGCAATCAGCCCCAGCATTTT. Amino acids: CASRRRGNQPQHF.

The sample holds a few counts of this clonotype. The CDR3 bases are TGTGCCAGCAGTCACTACTTCCGGGACAGGGCGGATGAGCAGTTCTTC. The encoded protein is CASSHYFRDRADEQFF. The rearrangement links TRBV3-1 to TRBJ2-1; 9 bases line up with TRBD1. This CDR3 is 16 amino acids long. The trim removed 6 bases at V and 8 bases at J, leaving 14 bases unmatched. In germline, CDR1 is LGHDT, CDR2 YNNKEL (reference sequence).

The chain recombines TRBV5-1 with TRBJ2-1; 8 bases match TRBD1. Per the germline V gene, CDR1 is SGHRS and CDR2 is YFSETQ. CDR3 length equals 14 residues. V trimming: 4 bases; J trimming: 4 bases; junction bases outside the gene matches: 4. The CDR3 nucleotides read TGCGCCAGCAGCCACAGGACAGGGTACAATGAGCAGTTCTTC. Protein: CASSHRTGYNEQFF.

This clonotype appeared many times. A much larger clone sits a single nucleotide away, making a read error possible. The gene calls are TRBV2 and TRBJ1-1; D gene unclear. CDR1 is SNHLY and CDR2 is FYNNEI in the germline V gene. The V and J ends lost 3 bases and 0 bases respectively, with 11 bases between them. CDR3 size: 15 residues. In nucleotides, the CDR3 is TGTGCCAGCAGTGAGCGGGTAGACATGAACACTGAAGCTTTCTTT. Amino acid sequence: CASSERVDMNTEAFF.